The 30 T cell receptor beta chains below all came from one sample that was sequenced in a study of T-cell memory formation after mild COVID-19. TCRdb independently ran MiXCR on the 5' RACE reads; one entry per CDR3 protein. Here the sample spans under 650,000 distinct CDR3 sequences, more than 15% being singletons. Input material: PBMCs or a T cell subset sorted from them (not recorded which). The receptors here all came from an adult woman who had mild COVID-19 (a few samples of this study predate the infection). Cell type and time point are not known.

This clonotype has a handful of counts. At one end, the junction sequence differs from germline, possibly due to a read error. The chain links TRBV12-3 or TRBV12-4 to TRBJ2-7; TRBD1 agrees at 10 bases. The CDR3 consists of 15 residues. The CDR3 region is CASRLGGTGAYEQYF. The CDR3 DNA reads TGTGCCAGCAGGTTAGGTGGGACAGGGGCCTACGAGCAGTACTTC.

This clonotype was counted ten times or more. The gene calls are TRBV3-1 and TRBJ2-7; 8 nucleotides align to TRBD2. Looked up from germline, CDR1 is LGHDT and CDR2 is YNNKEL (reference sequence). The length of the CDR3 is 14 residues. The V segment lost 1 base and the J segment 2 bases; nucleotides outside the gene matches: 1. CDR3 nucleotides: TGTGCCAGCAGCCAAGGCGGGGGGCCCTACGAGCAGTACTTC. Translated, it gives CASSQGGGPYEQYF.

This clonotype showed up many times. The chain combines TRBV20-1 with TRBJ2-1; D is ambiguous. Trimming stripped 5 bases from V and 0 bases from J, with 5 bases between. The germline CDR1 and CDR2 sequences are DFQATT and SNEGSKA (reference sequence). The CDR3 length is 12 residues. The CDR3: CSADTSYNEQFF. In DNA, the CDR3 is TGCAGTGCTGACACCTCCTACAATGAGCAGTTCTTC.

This clonotype was counted at least ten times. This rearrangement joins TRBV7-9 to TRBJ2-7; D is possibly TRBD2 (5 bases). The germline gives CDR1 SEHNR, CDR2 FQNEAQ (reference sequence). CDR3 size: 12 residues. The V gene lost 3 bases and the J gene lost 7 bases, with 10 bases spanning the gap. CDR3 DNA sequence: TGTGCCAGCAGCTTTGGCCCGGGGGAGCAGTACTTC. Translation gives CASSFGPGEQYF.

This rearrangement joins TRBV6-5 to TRBJ1-1, with a weak D call TRBD1 (6 bases). Between the trimmed V and J ends, which lost 2 bases and 1 base, there was a span of 8 bases. Per the germline V gene, CDR1 is MNHEY and CDR2 is SVGAGI. The CDR3 runs to 14 residues. The CDR3, as DNA: TGTGCCAGCAGTTACCAGGGGACGAACACTGAAGCTTTCTTT. Its protein product is CASSYQGTNTEAFF.

A few counts support this clonotype. CDR3 amino acids: CASRTSYGYTF. The CDR3 DNA reads as TGTGCCAGCAGGACTAGCTATGGCTACACCTTC. This chain links TRBV2 with TRBJ1-2; no clear D. Trimming took off 6 bases at V and 4 bases at J, with 6 bases between the two ends. The germline CDR1 and CDR2 sequences are SNHLY and FYNNEI. This CDR3 contains 11 residues.

The chain's CDR3 is CASSPLAGGRNQIEQYF. In DNA form, the CDR3 reads TGTGCCAGCAGTCCCTTAGCAGGCGGGAGAAATCAGATCGAGCAGTACTTC. V and J are TRBV12-3 or TRBV12-4 and TRBJ2-7; TRBD2 agrees at 7 bases. CDR3 length: 17 residues. Trimming took 5 bases from V and 6 from J; bases not matched to a gene: 19.

This chain connects TRBV3-1 to TRBJ2-7; D gene ambiguous. The CDR3 spans 14 residues. V shed 0 bases and J shed 3 bases, with 9 bases lying between them. The germline V gene encodes CDR1 LGHDT and CDR2 YNNKEL (reference sequence). CDR3 amino acids: CASSQDIRVYEQYF. The CDR3 DNA reads TGTGCCAGCAGCCAAGATATTAGAGTCTACGAGCAGTACTTC.

This clonotype was found once. The CDR3 region is CSARDTSRTGAFNYGYTF. The CDR3 DNA follows: TGCAGTGCTAGAGATACATCCAGGACAGGGGCATTCAACTATGGCTACACCTTC. The chain joins TRBV20-1 to TRBJ1-2; 9 nucleotides match TRBD1. CDR3 length: 18 residues. Trimming at V came to 0 bases and at J to 2 bases, leaving 13 bases not matched to a gene. The germline gives CDR1 DFQATT, CDR2 SNEGSKA (reference sequence).

Note on this clonotype: The junction does not match germline at one end; this may be a read error. This chain uses TRBV6-6 with TRBJ2-1; TRBD1 agrees at 10 bases. This CDR3 contains 14 residues. CDR1 MNHNY and CDR2 SVGAGI come from the germline V gene (reference sequence). CDR3 sequence reads: CASSFPTGQGGTLF. The CDR3 nucleotides read TGTGCCAGCAGTTTCCCAACCGGACAGGGGGGTACCCTCTTC.

This clonotype turned up a few times. The chain has TRBV15 and TRBJ1-1; D not resolved. The germline CDR1 and CDR2 sequences are LNHNV and YYDKDF (reference sequence). The CDR3 spans 16 residues. Between the trimmed V and J ends, which lost 0 bases and 1 base, there was a span of 12 bases. Written as DNA, the CDR3 is TGTGCCACCAGCAGAGATTTACGACGGACGAACACTGAAGCTTTCTTT. Translating it yields CATSRDLRRTNTEAFF. The variable domain in full, with the rest retrieved from reference TRBV15 and TRBJ1-1, is DAMVIQNPRYQVTQFGKPVTLSCSQTLNHNVMYWYQQKSSQAPKLLFHYYDKDFNNEADTPDNFQSRRPNTSFCFLDIRSPGLGDTAMYLCATSRDLRRTNTEAFFGQGTRLTVV.

Only a few counts were recorded for this clonotype. The genes are TRBV5-1 and TRBJ2-1, with D perhaps matching TRBD2 (6 bases). V lost 0 bases, J lost 5 bases, and 9 bases lay in between. CDR3 length: 14 residues. Germline CDR1 is SGHRS and CDR2 is YFSETQ. CDR3 sequence: CASSLERGNNEQFF. The DNA of the CDR3 is TGCGCCAGCAGCTTGGAACGGGGGAACAATGAGCAGTTCTTC.

The rearrangement joins TRBV7-6 to TRBJ2-7; TRBD2 aligns across 7 bases. With 1 base clipped from V and 4 bases from J, the junction kept 7 bases outside the gene matches. Germline V gene data show CDR1 as SGHVS and CDR2 as FNYEAQ. This CDR3 region has 15 residues. CDR3 amino acids: CASSLGGTKPYEQYF. The CDR3 nucleotides are TGTGCCAGCAGCTTAGGAGGGACTAAACCTTACGAGCAGTACTTC. The full variable domain, with the rest looked up from reference TRBV7-6 and TRBJ2-7, is GAGVSQSPRYKVTKRGQDVALRCDPISGHVSLYWYRQALGQGPEFLTYFNYEAQQDKSGLPNDRFSAERPEGSISTLTIQRTEQRDSAMYRCASSLGGTKPYEQYFGPGTRLTVT.

This clonotype has a handful of counts. The rearrangement uses TRBV6-6 and TRBJ2-5, with D possibly being TRBD2 (6 bases). Germline lookup yields CDR1 MNHNY and CDR2 SVGAGI (reference sequence). V lost 4 bases to trimming and J lost 0 bases, with 12 bases between them. This CDR3 contains 15 residues. CDR3 sequence: CASSFLGDYQETQYF. CDR3 nucleotides: TGTGCCAGCAGTTTCTTGGGGGACTACCAAGAGACCCAGTACTTC.

This clonotype has just a few counts. The CDR3 DNA sequence: TGTGCCAGCAGCCAAGAGCCGATTGAAGCTTTCTTT. Translated, it gives CASSQEPIEAFF. The J gene is TRBJ1-1, the V gene TRBV3-1; D call uncertain. The CDR3 contains 12 residues. Germline V gene sequence: CDR1 LGHDT, CDR2 YNNKEL (reference sequence). The germline V and J ends were trimmed by 0 bases and 7 bases, with 6 bases remaining between them.

Only a few counts were recorded for this clonotype. The junction shows a germline mismatch at one end, possibly a read error. This chain connects TRBV19 to TRBJ1-5; unclear D gene. This CDR3 region has 15 residues. Germline values: CDR1 LNHDA, CDR2 SQIVND (reference sequence). CDR3 in amino acids: CASIITPIGNQPQHF. The CDR3 nucleotides read TGTGCCAGTATTATAACTCCCATCGGGAATCAGCCCCAGCATTTT. Full variable domain (remainder filled in from reference TRBV19 and TRBJ1-5): DGGITQSPKYLFRKEGQNVTLSCEQNLNHDAMYWYRQDPGQGLRLIYYSQIVNDFQKGDIAEGYSVSREKKESFPLTVTSAQKNPTAFYLCASIITPIGNQPQHFGDGTRLSIL.

The J gene is TRBJ1-1, the V gene TRBV5-6; D possibly corresponds to TRBD1 (6 bases). V was cut by 5 bases and J by 1 base, with 12 bases left in between. The CDR3 spans 14 residues. CDR1 and CDR2 (germline): SGHDT, YYEEEE. The CDR3 DNA is TGTGCCAGCAGTAGGGGACATTCGAACACTGAAGCTTTCTTT. It is translated as CASSRGHSNTEAFF.

This clonotype has more than one count but fewer than ten. V gene TRBV15 combines with J gene TRBJ2-2, with TRBD2 identical over 7 bases. This CDR3 has 16 amino acids. CDR1 and CDR2 from the germline V gene are LNHNV and YYDKDF (reference sequence). Trimming removed 4 bases from V and 6 bases from J; junction bases left unmatched: 11. The CDR3 reads CATSTKWGGGPGELFF. DNA of the CDR3: TGTGCCACCAGCACAAAATGGGGCGGGGGTCCCGGGGAGCTGTTTTTT.

The gene calls are TRBV6-1 and TRBJ1-5; tentatively, D is TRBD1 (5 bases). From germline, CDR1 is MNHNS and CDR2 SASEGT. There are 17 residues in the CDR3. Trimming left V 2 bases short and J 0 bases short, with 14 bases between. Here the CDR3 DNA reads TGTGCCAGCAGTGAAAGGCAGGGTTGCTATAGCAATCAGCCCCAGCATTTT. Its translation is CASSERQGCYSNQPQHF.

The chain uses TRBV3-1 and TRBJ1-2; a weak D match, TRBD1 (5 bases). Germline lookup yields CDR1 LGHDT and CDR2 YNNKEL (reference sequence). Trimming stripped 0 bases from V and 2 bases from J, with 7 bases between. This CDR3 contains 14 residues. This chain's CDR3 is CASSQDGTNYGYTF. In DNA form, the CDR3 reads TGTGCCAGCAGCCAAGATGGGACGAACTATGGCTACACCTTC.

Only a few counts were recorded for this clonotype. This sequence joins TRBV12-3 or TRBV12-4 and TRBJ1-1; D unresolved. The CDR3 loop spans 14 amino acids. The ends were cut back, 3 bases at V and 3 bases at J, with 11 bases in the middle. The CDR3 coding sequence is TGTGCCAGCAGTTTTGCAGGATCGTACACTGAAGCTTTCTTT. Translated: CASSFAGSYTEAFF.

This clonotype was seen more than once but under ten times. The chain has TRBV27 and TRBJ1-1; 7 nucleotides line up with TRBD1. Germline CDR1 MNHEY, CDR2 SMNVEV (reference sequence). The CDR3 consists of 15 residues. J lost 1 base, V lost 1 base, and 3 bases had no gene match. The chain's CDR3 is CASSLFPGGNTEAFF. The CDR3 nucleotides are TGTGCCAGCAGTTTATTTCCAGGGGGGAACACTGAAGCTTTCTTT.

The chain is built from TRBV11-2 and TRBJ2-7; TRBD1 agrees at 9 bases. The CDR3 is 16 residues long. The V and J ends lost 2 bases and 0 bases, in that order; junction bases with no gene match: 5. CDR1 is SGHAT, CDR2 FQNNGV, per germline. The CDR3 sequence: CASSLWGTGSSYEQYF. CDR3 coding DNA: TGTGCCAGCAGCTTATGGGGGACAGGGAGCTCCTACGAGCAGTACTTC.

The rearrangement links TRBV7-2 to TRBJ2-7; the D gene is possibly TRBD2 (5 bases). V lost 2 bases, J lost 7 bases, and 15 bases lay in between. The CDR3 covers 14 residues. CDR1 is SGHTA, CDR2 FQGNSA, per germline. CDR3 amino acids: CASSLKGRRGEQYF. The CDR3 coding sequence is TGTGCCAGCAGCTTAAAGGGTAGAAGAGGGGAGCAGTACTTC. Drawing the rest from reference TRBV7-2 and TRBJ2-7, the complete variable domain is GAGVSQSPSNKVTEKGKDVELRCDPISGHTALYWYRQSLGQGLEFLIYFQGNSAPDKSGLPSDRFSAERTGGSVSTLTIQRTQQEDSAVYLCASSLKGRRGEQYFGPGTRLTVT.

V gene TRBV7-3 combines with J gene TRBJ2-1; 7 nucleotides agree with TRBD2. This CDR3 region has 17 residues. Losses at the gene ends were 5 bases for V and 5 bases for J; bases not matched to a gene: 15. Germline V gene data show CDR1 as SGHTA and CDR2 as FQGTGA. The CDR3: CASSLPHGGLPNNEQFF. The CDR3 DNA is TGTGCCAGCAGCCTGCCACATGGGGGACTACCAAACAATGAGCAGTTCTTC.

This clonotype has ten or more counts. V usage is TRBV29-1 and J usage is TRBJ2-7, with TRBD2 as a possible D gene (5 bases). CDR1 is SQVTM and CDR2 is ANQGSEA in the germline V gene. V lost 7 bases and J lost 0, with 10 bases in between. The CDR3 is made up of 12 amino acids. The CDR3 DNA sequence: TGCAGCGCCCGGGATCCCTCCTACGAGCAGTACTTC. Encoded protein: CSARDPSYEQYF.

V and J are TRBV6-2 or TRBV6-3 and TRBJ2-6; D is possibly TRBD1 or TRBD2 (5 bases each). The CDR3 length is 19 residues. V dropped 4 bases and J dropped 2 bases, with 21 bases sitting between them. Germline V gene data show CDR1 as MNHEY and CDR2 as SVGEGT. The chain's CDR3 is CASSSLDTRGFAGANVLTF. CDR3 sequence (DNA): TGTGCCAGCAGTTCCCTGGACACGAGAGGGTTTGCTGGGGCCAACGTCCTGACTTTC.

The rearrangement links TRBV30 to TRBJ2-5; 10 bases fit TRBD2. Germline V gene lookup returns CDR1 GTSNPN and CDR2 SVGIG (reference sequence). The CDR3 is 14 amino acids. The V and J ends lost 3 bases and 3 bases, in that order; junction bases with no gene match: 4. Here the CDR3 DNA reads TGTGCCTGGAGAGGACTAGCGGCAAAAGAGACCCAGTACTTC. Amino acids: CAWRGLAAKETQYF.

The genes are TRBV6-2 or TRBV6-3 and TRBJ2-1, with 8 bases aligning to TRBD2. This CDR3 region has 12 residues. Per the germline V gene, CDR1 is MNHEY and CDR2 is SVGEGT. With 2 bases clipped from V and 15 bases from J, the junction kept 6 bases outside the gene matches. CDR3 region: CASSYGAGGLFF. CDR3 in DNA: TGTGCCAGCAGTTACGGTGCGGGGGGTCTGTTCTTC.

This chain connects TRBV7-2 to TRBJ2-1; TRBD2 matches 8 bases. This CDR3 contains 17 residues. Germline CDR1 SGHTA, CDR2 FQGNSA. With V trimmed by 3 bases and J by 7 bases, 14 bases remained unmatched. The CDR3 sequence is CASSFLRSGRAGNEQFF. As DNA, the CDR3 is TGTGCCAGCAGCTTTTTGCGGTCCGGGAGGGCCGGTAATGAGCAGTTCTTC.